The rows below give T cell receptor beta chains drawn from one sample of a study of blood T cell repertoires in COVID-19. Some clones are missing from TCRdb's copy, which holds only in-frame ones; the method was immunoSEQ multiplex PCR. The sample holds about 190,000 clones, approximately 84% seen once. The specimen sequenced was PBMCs or T cells enriched from blood (not recorded which). Receptors originate from a woman aged 25 to 39 who had recovered from COVID-19. Both conserved end residues are part of each CDR3. Fields, in order: clone size, J gene, V gene, D gene, CDR3 DNA, CDR3 protein. The D gene is left open where the match is weak. A row's size may be missing; if present it is once, few, many or a size class.

clone size: once
J gene: TRBJ2-5
V gene: TRBV29-1
D gene: TRBD2
CDR3 DNA: TGCAGCGTTGGCTCTTTATCGGGAGGAGAGTACTTC
CDR3 protein: CSVGSLSGGEYF

clone size: -
J gene: TRBJ2-3
V gene: TRBV5-1
D gene: TRBD1
CDR3 DNA: TGCGCCAGCAGCTTGGACGGACAGGGAACGACAGATACGCAGTATTTT
CDR3 protein: CASSLDGQGTTDTQYF

clone size: -
J gene: TRBJ2-1
V gene: TRBV5-6
D gene: TRBD2
CDR3 DNA: TGTGCCAGCAGCTTGGCCAGTCGAGCGGGAGGGTTTGGGCAGTTCTTC
CDR3 protein: CASSLASRAGGFGQFF

clone size: -
J gene: TRBJ1-2
V gene: TRBV18
D gene: TRBD1
CDR3 DNA: TGTGCCAGCTCGCCCGGACAGGGGGAGGGCAACGGCTACACCTTC
CDR3 protein: CASSPGQGEGNGYTF

clone size: once
J gene: TRBJ2-6
V gene: TRBV28
D gene: -
CDR3 DNA: TGTGCCAGCAGTCCCGGACAGCCTGGGGCCAACGTCCTGACTTTC
CDR3 protein: CASSPGQPGANVLTF

clone size: -
J gene: TRBJ1-1
V gene: TRBV18
D gene: -
CDR3 DNA: TGTGCCAGCTCACCCTACGGAGGGATGAACACTGAAGCTTTCTTT
CDR3 protein: CASSPYGGMNTEAFF

clone size: -
J gene: TRBJ2-2
V gene: TRBV3-1/TRBV3-2
D gene: -
CDR3 DNA: TGTGCCAGCAGCCAAGGGAGGCGGGGTCGTGGCGGGGAGCTGTTTTTT
CDR3 protein: CASSQGRRGRGGELFF

clone size: -
J gene: TRBJ2-7
V gene: TRBV3-1/TRBV3-2
D gene: TRBD1
CDR3 DNA: TGTGCCAGCAGCCAAGAGGGGACAGGACCCTACGAGCAGTACTTC
CDR3 protein: CASSQEGTGPYEQYF

clone size: -
J gene: TRBJ1-5
V gene: TRBV6-2/TRBV6-3
D gene: TRBD1
CDR3 DNA: TGTGCCAGCAGTTCTGCCTTACAGGGGCCGAATCAGCCCCAGCATTTT
CDR3 protein: CASSSALQGPNQPQHF

clone size: -
J gene: TRBJ1-2
V gene: TRBV6-4
D gene: -
CDR3 DNA: TGTGCCAGCAGCCAGGACAGCCAAACACCCTATGGCTACACCTTC
CDR3 protein: CASSQDSQTPYGYTF

clone size: -
J gene: TRBJ1-4
V gene: TRBV5-1
D gene: TRBD1
CDR3 DNA: TGCGCCAGCAGCTCGGGACAGGGGGGGAATGAAAAACTGTTTTTT
CDR3 protein: CASSSGQGGNEKLFF

clone size: -
J gene: TRBJ1-1
V gene: TRBV28
D gene: -
CDR3 DNA: TGTGCCAGCAGTTTATTGACAGTCACTGAAGCTTTCTTT
CDR3 protein: CASSLLTVTEAFF

clone size: -
J gene: TRBJ1-1
V gene: TRBV5-1
D gene: TRBD1
CDR3 DNA: TGCGCCAGCAGCCTCCGGGACAGGGGCACTGAAGCTTTCTTT
CDR3 protein: CASSLRDRGTEAFF

clone size: -
J gene: TRBJ2-1
V gene: TRBV3-1/TRBV3-2
D gene: -
CDR3 DNA: TGTGCCAGCAGCCAAGGGCCCGGGTACAATGAGCAGTTCTTC
CDR3 protein: CASSQGPGYNEQFF

clone size: -
J gene: TRBJ1-1
V gene: TRBV27
D gene: -
CDR3 DNA: TGTGCCAGCAGTTTATATACAGGGATGAACACTGAAGCTTTCTTT
CDR3 protein: CASSLYTGMNTEAFF

clone size: -
J gene: TRBJ1-2
V gene: TRBV5-4
D gene: -
CDR3 DNA: TGTGCCAGCAGCCAGACTAACCGGGCCCGTGGCTACACCTTC
CDR3 protein: CASSQTNRARGYTF